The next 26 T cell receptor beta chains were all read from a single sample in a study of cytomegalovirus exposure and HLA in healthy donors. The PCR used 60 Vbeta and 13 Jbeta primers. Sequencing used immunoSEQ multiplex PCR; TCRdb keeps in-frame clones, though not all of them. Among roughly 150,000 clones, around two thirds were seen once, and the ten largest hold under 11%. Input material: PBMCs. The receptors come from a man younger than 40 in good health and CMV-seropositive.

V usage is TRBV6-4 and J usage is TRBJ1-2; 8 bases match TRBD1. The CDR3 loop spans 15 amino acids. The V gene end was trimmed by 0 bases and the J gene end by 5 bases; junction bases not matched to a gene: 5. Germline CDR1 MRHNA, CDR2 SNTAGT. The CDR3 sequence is CASSDSDRDPYGYTF. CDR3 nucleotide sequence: TGTGCCAGCAGTGACTCGGACAGGGATCCATATGGCTACACCTTC.

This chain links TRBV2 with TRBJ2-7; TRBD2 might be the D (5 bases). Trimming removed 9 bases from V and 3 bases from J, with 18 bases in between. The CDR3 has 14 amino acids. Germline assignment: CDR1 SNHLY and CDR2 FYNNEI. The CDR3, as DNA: TGTGCCAGAAACTTAGCGCCAAACAGCTACGAGCAGTACTTC. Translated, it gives CARNLAPNSYEQYF.

CDR3 region: CASSSWTSGSTDTQYF. CDR3 coding DNA: TGTGCCAGCAGCTCCTGGACTAGCGGTAGCACAGATACGCAGTATTTT. V is TRBV11-2 and J is TRBJ2-3; 10 bases map to TRBD2. Unmatched junction bases numbered 4, after V lost 4 bases and J lost 0 bases. CDR3 length equals 16 residues. The germline V gene has CDR1 SGHAT and CDR2 FQNNGV.

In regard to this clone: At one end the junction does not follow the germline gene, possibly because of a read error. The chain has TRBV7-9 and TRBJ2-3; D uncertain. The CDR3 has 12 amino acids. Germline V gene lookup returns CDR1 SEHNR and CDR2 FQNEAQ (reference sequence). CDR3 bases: TGTTCCAGCAGCTTAGAGACTGATACGCAGTATTTT. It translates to CSSSLETDTQYF.

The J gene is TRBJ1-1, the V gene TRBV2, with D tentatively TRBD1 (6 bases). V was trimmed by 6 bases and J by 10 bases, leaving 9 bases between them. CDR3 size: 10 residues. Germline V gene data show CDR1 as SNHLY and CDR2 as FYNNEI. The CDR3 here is CASRGQTAFF. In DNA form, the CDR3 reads TGTGCCAGCAGAGGACAGACAGCTTTCTTT.

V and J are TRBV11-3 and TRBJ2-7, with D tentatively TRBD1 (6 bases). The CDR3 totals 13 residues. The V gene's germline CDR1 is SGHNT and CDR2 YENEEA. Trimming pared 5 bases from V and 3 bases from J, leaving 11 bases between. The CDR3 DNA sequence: TGTGCCAGCAGCCGGACAGACCTCTACGAGCAGTACTTC. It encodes CASSRTDLYEQYF.

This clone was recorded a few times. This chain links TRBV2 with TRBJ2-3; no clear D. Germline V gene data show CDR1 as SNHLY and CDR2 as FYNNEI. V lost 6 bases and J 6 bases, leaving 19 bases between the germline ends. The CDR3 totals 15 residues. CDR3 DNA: TGTGCCAGCAGGGATTCCCCAAACTATTCGGATACGCAGTATTTT. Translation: CASRDSPNYSDTQYF.

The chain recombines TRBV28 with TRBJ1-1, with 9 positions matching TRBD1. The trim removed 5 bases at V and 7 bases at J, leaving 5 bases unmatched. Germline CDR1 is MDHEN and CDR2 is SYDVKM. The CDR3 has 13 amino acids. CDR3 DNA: TGTGCCAGCAGTCTGACAGGGGGGTTTGAAGCTTTCTTT. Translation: CASSLTGGFEAFF.

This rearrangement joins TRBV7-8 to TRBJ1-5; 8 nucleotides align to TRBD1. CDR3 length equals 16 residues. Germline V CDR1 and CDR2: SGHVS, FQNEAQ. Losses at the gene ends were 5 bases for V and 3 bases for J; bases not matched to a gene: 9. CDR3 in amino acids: CASSPTTGVLNQPQHF. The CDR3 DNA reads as TGTGCCAGCAGCCCAACGACAGGGGTACTCAATCAGCCCCAGCATTTT.

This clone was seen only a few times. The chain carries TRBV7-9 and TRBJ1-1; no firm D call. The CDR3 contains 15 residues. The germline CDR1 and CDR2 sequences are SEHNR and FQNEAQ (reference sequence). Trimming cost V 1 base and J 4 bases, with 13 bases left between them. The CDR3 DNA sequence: TGTGCCAGCAGCTTAGGTGCGGGAACCCCCACTGAAGCTTTCTTT. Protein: CASSLGAGTPTEAFF.

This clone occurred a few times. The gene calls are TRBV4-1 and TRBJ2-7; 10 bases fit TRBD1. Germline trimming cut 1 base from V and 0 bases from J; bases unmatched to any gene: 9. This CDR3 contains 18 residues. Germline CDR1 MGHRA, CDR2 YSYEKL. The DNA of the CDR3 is TGCGCCAGCAGCCAAGTTATAACGGGACAGGGGAGCTCCTACGAGCAGTACTTC. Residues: CASSQVITGQGSSYEQYF.

The CDR3, as DNA: TGTGCCAGCAGCCCCACGGGACACTTCCAAGAGACCCAGTACTTC. This gives the protein CASSPTGHFQETQYF. The chain has TRBV7-3 and TRBJ2-5; tentative D call: TRBD1 (6 bases). There are 15 residues in the CDR3. The V end lost 5 bases, the J end lost 1 base, and 14 bases lay between the germline ends. The germline V gene encodes CDR1 SGHTA and CDR2 FQGTGA.

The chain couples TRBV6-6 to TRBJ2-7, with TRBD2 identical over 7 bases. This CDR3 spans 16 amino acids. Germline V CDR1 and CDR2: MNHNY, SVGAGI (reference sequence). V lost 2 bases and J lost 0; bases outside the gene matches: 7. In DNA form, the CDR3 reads TGTGCCAGCAGTTACAAGCGGGGAGCTCCCTCCTACGAGCAGTACTTC. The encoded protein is CASSYKRGAPSYEQYF.

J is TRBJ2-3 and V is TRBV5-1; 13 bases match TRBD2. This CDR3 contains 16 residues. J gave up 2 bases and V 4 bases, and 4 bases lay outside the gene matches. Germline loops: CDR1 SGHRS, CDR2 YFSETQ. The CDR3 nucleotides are TGCGCCAGCAGCGTGGGACTAGCGGGAAACACAGATACGCAGTATTTT. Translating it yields CASSVGLAGNTDTQYF.

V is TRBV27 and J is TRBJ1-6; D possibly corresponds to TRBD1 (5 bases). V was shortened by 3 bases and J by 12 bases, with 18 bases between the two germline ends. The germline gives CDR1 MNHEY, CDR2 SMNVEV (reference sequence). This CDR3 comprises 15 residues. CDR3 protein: CASSFKLLTGGPLHF. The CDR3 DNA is TGTGCCAGCAGTTTTAAGCTGCTAACCGGGGGACCCCTCCACTTT.

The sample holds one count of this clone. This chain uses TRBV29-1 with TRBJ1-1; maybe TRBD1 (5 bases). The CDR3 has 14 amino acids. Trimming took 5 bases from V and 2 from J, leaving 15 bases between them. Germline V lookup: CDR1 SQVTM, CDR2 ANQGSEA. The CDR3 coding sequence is TGCAGCGTTCGAGAACAGGACCTTAACACTGAAGCTTTCTTT. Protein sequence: CSVREQDLNTEAFF. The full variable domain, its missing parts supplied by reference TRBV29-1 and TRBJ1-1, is SAVISQKPSRDICQRGTSLTIQCQVDSQVTMMFWYRQQPGQSLTLIATANQGSEATYESGFVIDKFPISRPNLTFSTLTVSNMSPEDSSIYLCSVREQDLNTEAFFGQGTRLTVV.

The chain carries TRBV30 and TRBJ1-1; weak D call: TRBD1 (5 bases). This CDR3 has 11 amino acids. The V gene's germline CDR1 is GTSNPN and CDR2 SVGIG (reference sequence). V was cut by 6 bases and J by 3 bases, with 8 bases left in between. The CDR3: CACLGDTEAFF. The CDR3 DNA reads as TGTGCCTGTCTAGGGGACACTGAAGCTTTCTTT.

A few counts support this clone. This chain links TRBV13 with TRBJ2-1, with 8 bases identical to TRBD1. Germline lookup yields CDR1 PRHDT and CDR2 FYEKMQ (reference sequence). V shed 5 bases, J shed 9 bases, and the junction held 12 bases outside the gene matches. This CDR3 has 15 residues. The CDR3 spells CASSLPGTGEAEQFF. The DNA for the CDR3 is TGTGCCAGCAGCCTCCCCGGGACAGGTGAAGCTGAGCAGTTCTTC.

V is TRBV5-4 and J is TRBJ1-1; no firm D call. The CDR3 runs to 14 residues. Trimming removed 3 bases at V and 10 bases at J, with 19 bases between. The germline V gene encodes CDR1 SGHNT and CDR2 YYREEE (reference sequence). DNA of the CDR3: TGTGCCAGCAGCTCGCTGACGGGAGCCACCGGAGCTTTCTTT. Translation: CASSSLTGATGAFF. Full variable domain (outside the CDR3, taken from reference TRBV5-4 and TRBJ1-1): ETGVTQSPTHLIKTRGQQVTLRCSSQSGHNTVSWYQQALGQGPQFIFQYYREEENGRGNFPPRFSGLQFPNYSSELNVNALELDDSALYLCASSSLTGATGAFFGQGTRLTVV.

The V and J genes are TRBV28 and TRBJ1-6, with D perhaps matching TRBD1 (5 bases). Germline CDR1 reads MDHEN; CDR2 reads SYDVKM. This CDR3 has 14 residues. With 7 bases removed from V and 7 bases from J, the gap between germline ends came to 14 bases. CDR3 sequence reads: CASTRPGLNSPLHF. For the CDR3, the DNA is TGTGCCAGCACCCGCCCGGGACTAAATTCACCCCTCCACTTT.

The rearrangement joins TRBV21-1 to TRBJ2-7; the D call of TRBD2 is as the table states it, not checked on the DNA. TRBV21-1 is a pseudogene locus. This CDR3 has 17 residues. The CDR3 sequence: CASSKHQGGTSYYEQYF. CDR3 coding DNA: TGTGCCAGCAGCAAGCACCAAGGCGGGACTAGTTACTACGAGCAGTACTTC.

CDR3 bases: TGTGCCGGCCGGCGGGAGGAAGTTAGAAATTCACCCCTCCACTTT. As protein: CAGRREEVRNSPLHF. This chain links TRBV30 with TRBJ1-6; D is ambiguous. Trimming left V 8 bases short and J 7 bases short, with 21 bases between. This CDR3 contains 15 residues. Germline V gene sequence: CDR1 GTSNPN, CDR2 SVGIG (reference sequence).

The CDR3 DNA sequence: TGTGCCAGCACGGGACTAGCGGGAGGCCTCTACAATGAGCAGTTCTTC. Its protein is CASTGLAGGLYNEQFF. This sequence joins TRBV11-3 and TRBJ2-1, with TRBD2 matching 15 bases. J lost 3 bases, V lost 7 bases, and 4 bases had no gene match. Germline lookup yields CDR1 SGHNT and CDR2 YENEEA. This CDR3 contains 16 residues.

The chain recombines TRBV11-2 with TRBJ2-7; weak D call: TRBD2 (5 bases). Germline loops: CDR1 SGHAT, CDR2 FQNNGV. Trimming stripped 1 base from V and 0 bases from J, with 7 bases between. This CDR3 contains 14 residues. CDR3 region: CASSLATNSYEQYF. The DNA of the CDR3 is TGTGCCAGCAGCTTAGCGACTAACTCCTACGAGCAGTACTTC. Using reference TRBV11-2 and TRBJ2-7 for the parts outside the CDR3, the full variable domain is EAGVAQSPRYKIIEKRQSVAFWCNPISGHATLYWYQQILGQGPKLLIQFQNNGVVDDSQLPKDRFSAERLKGVDSTLKIQPAKLEDSAVYLCASSLATNSYEQYFGPGTRLTVT.

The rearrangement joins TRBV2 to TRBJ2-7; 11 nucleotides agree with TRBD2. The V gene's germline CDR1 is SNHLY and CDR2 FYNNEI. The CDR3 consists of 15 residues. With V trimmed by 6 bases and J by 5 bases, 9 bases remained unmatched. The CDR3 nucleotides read TGTGCCAGCAGGCTACTCACTAGCGGGAGTCACGAGCAGTACTTC. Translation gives CASRLLTSGSHEQYF.

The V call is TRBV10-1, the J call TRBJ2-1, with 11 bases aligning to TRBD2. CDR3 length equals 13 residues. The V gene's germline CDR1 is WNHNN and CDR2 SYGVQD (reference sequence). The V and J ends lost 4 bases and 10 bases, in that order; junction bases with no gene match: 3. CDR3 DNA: TGCGCCAGCAGTGTTAGCGGGAGGGGGGAGCAGTTCTTC. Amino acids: CASSVSGRGEQFF.